The clone carrying this TCR beta chain was counted only a few times. As yet, its antigen is unknown. These data originate in a study of T cell repertoires in cytomegalovirus infection. The CDR3 covers 14 residues. The germline V gene has CDR1 SGHTA and CDR2 FQGNSA. The germline V and J ends were trimmed by 1 base and 9 bases, with 15 bases remaining between them. One entry per CDR3 protein, called by TCRdb with MiXCR from the reads. The table records nearly 700,000 distinct CDR3 sequences, roughly a third of them present only once. The material sequenced was cultured PBMCs, taken from culture after CMV antigen stimulation. V is TRBV7-2 and J is TRBJ2-5; perhaps TRBD2 as D (5 bases). The TCR comes from a human donor in good health (CMV status not recorded). Some clones in this sample may be carry-over from other donors' samples. The chain's CDR3 is CASSLVYFPGAQYF. CDR3 DNA: TGTGCCAGCAGCTTAGTGTATTTCCCCGGGGCCCAGTACTTC.